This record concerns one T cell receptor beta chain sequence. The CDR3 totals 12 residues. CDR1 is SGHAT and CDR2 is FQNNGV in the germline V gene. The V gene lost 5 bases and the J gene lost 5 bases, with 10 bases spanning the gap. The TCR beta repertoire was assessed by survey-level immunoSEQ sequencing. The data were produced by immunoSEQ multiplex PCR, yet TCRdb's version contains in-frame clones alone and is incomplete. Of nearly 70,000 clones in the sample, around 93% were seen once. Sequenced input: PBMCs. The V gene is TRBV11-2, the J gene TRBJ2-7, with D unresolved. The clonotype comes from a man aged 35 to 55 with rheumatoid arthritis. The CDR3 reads CASSRQAHEQYF. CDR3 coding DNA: TGTGCCAGCAGCCGTCAGGCCCACGAGCAGTACTTC.